Listed below are T cell receptor beta chains from one sample, sequenced in a study of T cell changes during pregnancy in multiple sclerosis. Here immunoSEQ multiplex PCR was the method, and the copy in TCRdb shows in-frame clones only, minus some. The sample shows approximately 41,000 clones, roughly 91% of them seen only once. Here the sequenced sample was CD8+ T cells from peripheral blood mononuclear cells, taken in the first trimester of pregnancy. These receptors were collected from a female donor with multiple sclerosis, enrolled in a pregnancy study. The CDR3 runs from the conserved cysteine through the conserved F or W. D genes are given only for firm matches. For some rows the clone size is stated as once, few or many, or as a class when expanded; others skip it.

NA | NA | TRBJ2-1 | TRBV10-3 | TGTGCCATCAGTGAACCCAGACAGGGAGGTGAGCAGTTCTTC | CAISEPRQGGEQFF
NA | TRBD1 | TRBJ2-3 | TRBV30 | TGTGCCTGGAGTGTTCTTGGGACAGGGATGTTCACAGATACGCAGTATTTT | CAWSVLGTGMFTDTQYF
NA | TRBD1 | TRBJ1-2 | TRBV7-9 | TGTGCCACCACGGGGACAGCCTTAGGCTACACCTTC | CATTGTALGYTF
NA | NA | TRBJ2-2 | TRBV30 | TGTGCCTGGACTATGCCCGGGGAGCTGTTTTTT | CAWTMPGELFF
NA | TRBD1 | TRBJ1-2 | TRBV29-1 | TGCAGCGTTGGAGGTGTTAGGGGGCTTAACTATGGCTACACCTTC | CSVGGVRGLNYGYTF
once | NA | TRBJ1-1 | TRBV2 | TGTGCCAGCAGTGTTCGGGGGAGGACTGAAGCTTTCTTT | CASSVRGRTEAFF
NA | TRBD1 | TRBJ1-1 | TRBV7-9 | TGTGCCAGCAGCTTAGAGACAGGGGAGGAGAACACTGAAGCTTTCTTT | CASSLETGEENTEAFF
NA | NA | TRBJ1-1 | TRBV6-5 | TGTGCCAGCAGTTACTCCAGGGAAAGCACTGAAGCTTTCTTT | CASSYSRESTEAFF
NA | NA | TRBJ2-1 | TRBV18 | TGTGCCAGCTCACCCAGGGATAGGAGCTCCTACAATGAGCAGTTCTTC | CASSPRDRSSYNEQFF
few | TRBD1 | TRBJ1-5 | TRBV9 | TGTGCCAGCAGCGTAGGGGGGACAGCTAATCAGCCCCAGCATTTT | CASSVGGTANQPQHF
NA | TRBD2 | TRBJ2-2 | TRBV5-4 | TGTGCCAGCAGCTTGGTTGTTAGCGGGTCCAACACCGGGGAGCTGTTTTTT | CASSLVVSGSNTGELFF
few | NA | TRBJ1-2 | TRBV9 | TGTGCCAGCAGCGTAGGGCAGTCCTATGGCTACACCTTC | CASSVGQSYGYTF
NA | NA | TRBJ2-6 | TRBV7-7 | TGTGCCAGCAGCTTAGCCCCCAGGGGCTCTGGGGCCAACGTCCTGACTTTC | CASSLAPRGSGANVLTF
NA | TRBD2 | TRBJ2-7 | TRBV19 | TGTGCCAGTAGTGCTAGCGGAGGAAGCTCCTACGAGCAGTACTTC | CASSASGGSSYEQYF
NA | NA | TRBJ1-2 | TRBV5-1 | TGCGCCAGCAGCCCTACGGACAGAAGTAACTATGGCTACACCTTC | CASSPTDRSNYGYTF
NA | NA | TRBJ1-3 | TRBV5-5 | TGTGCCAGCAGCTCCTACCCAACCGAGGGAAACACCATATATTTT | CASSSYPTEGNTIYF
NA | NA | TRBJ2-2 | TRBV7-6 | TGTGCCAGCAGCCCCGGTACGAACACCGGGGAGCTGTTTTTT | CASSPGTNTGELFF
NA | NA | TRBJ2-7 | TRBV27 | TGTGCCAGCAGCAATCCCCGACCCAGGGCAGGGGCTAGGGAGCAGTACTTC | CASSNPRPRAGAREQYF
NA | NA | TRBJ2-7 | TRBV6-6 | TGTGCCAGCAGTCACCGGACTGACCAATTCAACTACGAGCAGTACTTC | CASSHRTDQFNYEQYF
NA | TRBD2 | TRBJ2-3 | TRBV7-3 | TGTGCCAGCGCAGCGACTAGCGGGGAAGCAGATACGCAGTATTTT | CASAATSGEADTQYF